These 20 T cell receptor beta chains were sequenced from one sample in a study of blood T cell repertoires in COVID-19. Only in-frame clones appear in the TCRdb table, and some are missing; sequencing was by immunoSEQ multiplex PCR. This table has roughly 42,000 clones, around 91% appearing once. Sequenced sample: peripheral blood. These receptors were collected from a young man with active or convalescent COVID-19.

The chain couples TRBV5-1 to TRBJ2-5; the match to TRBD2 covers 8 bases. Germline V gives CDR1 SGHRS, CDR2 YFSETQ. V was pared by 2 bases and J by 5 bases, with 5 bases of the junction left unmatched. CDR3 size: 14 residues. This CDR3 is CASSFTGGLETQYF. DNA of the CDR3: TGCGCCAGCAGCTTTACGGGGGGGCTGGAGACCCAGTACTTC.

V and J are TRBV2 and TRBJ2-2, with D perhaps TRBD2 (7 bases). The CDR3 runs 15 residues. Trimming pared 5 bases from V and 0 bases from J, leaving 10 bases between. The V gene's germline CDR1 is SNHLY and CDR2 FYNNEI. The CDR3 region is CASSLGGANTGELFF. In nucleotides, the CDR3 is TGTGCCAGCAGTCTAGGGGGGGCGAACACCGGGGAGCTGTTTTTT.

The chain recombines TRBV5-1 with TRBJ1-6, with 7 bases that match TRBD1. This CDR3 has 16 amino acids. V lost 2 bases and J lost 9; bases outside the gene matches: 11. CDR1 SGHRS and CDR2 YFSETQ come from the germline V gene. CDR3 residues: CASSLLTGSVGSPLHF. CDR3 nucleotides: TGCGCCAGCAGCTTACTGACAGGGTCGGTCGGTTCACCCCTCCACTTT.

This clone was seen just once. The chain employs TRBV7-2 and TRBJ2-7, with 8 bases matching TRBD2. From germline, CDR1 is SGHTA and CDR2 FQGNSA. The CDR3 covers 15 residues. The ends lost 1 base at V and 7 bases at J; junction bases unmatched: 9. The CDR3 nucleotides are TGTGCCAGCAGCTTAGGGGCTCCGGGACTAGGAGAGCAGTACGTC. Its protein is CASSLGAPGLGEQYV.

The chain employs TRBV7-9 and TRBJ2-1; TRBD2 aligns across 13 bases. Unmatched junction bases numbered 4, after V lost 11 bases and J lost 6 bases. This CDR3 has 13 residues. CDR1 is SEHNR, CDR2 FQNEAQ, per germline (reference sequence). CDR3 DNA sequence: TGTGCCCTAGGGACTAGCGGGGTCAATGAGCAGTTCTTC. This encodes CALGTSGVNEQFF.

The chain uses TRBV29-1 and TRBJ1-2; weak D call: TRBD1 (6 bases). This CDR3 region has 15 residues. Germline CDR1 reads SQVTM; CDR2 reads ANQGSEA. The germline V and J ends were trimmed by 4 bases and 4 bases, with 19 bases remaining between them. CDR3 residues: CSVAFGRDKAYGYTF. In DNA form, the CDR3 reads TGCAGCGTTGCATTTGGCAGGGACAAGGCCTATGGCTACACCTTC.

V and J are TRBV7-8 and TRBJ2-7, with 9 bases fitting TRBD1. Unmatched junction bases numbered 6, after V lost 3 bases and J lost 12 bases. Germline values: CDR1 SGHVS, CDR2 FQNEAQ. CDR3 length equals 12 residues. The CDR3 loop reads CASSFLGQGPYV. For the CDR3, the DNA is TGTGCCAGCAGCTTCTTGGGACAGGGACCGTACGTC.

This clone has just one count. The rearrangement joins TRBV7-9 to TRBJ2-3; 7 bases agree with TRBD1. This CDR3 has 15 amino acids. Germline CDR1 SEHNR, CDR2 FQNEAQ (reference sequence). V lost 2 bases and J lost 6; bases outside the gene matches: 8. CDR3 nucleotide sequence: TGTGCCAGCAGCTTATGGGACAGCCTACGGGATACGCAGTATTTT. As protein: CASSLWDSLRDTQYF.

The chain recombines TRBV10-3 with TRBJ2-7; D might be TRBD2 (5 bases). V shed 8 bases and J shed 3 bases, with 17 bases lying between them. Germline CDR1 is ENHRY and CDR2 is SYGVKD. This CDR3 is built from 14 residues. CDR3 nucleotides: TGTGCCATCTCTGAGGGAGCGGTCTACTACGAGCAGTACGTC. Its protein product is CAISEGAVYYEQYV.

The V call is TRBV5-4, the J call TRBJ2-7; 8 nucleotides align to TRBD1. This CDR3 region has 14 residues. CDR1 is SGHNT and CDR2 is YYREEE in the germline V gene (reference sequence). J gave up 3 bases and V 4 bases, and 6 bases lay outside the gene matches. CDR3 loop: CASSTRTGNYEQYF. CDR3 bases: TGTGCCAGCAGCACCCGGACAGGGAACTACGAGCAGTACTTC.

The chain carries TRBV6-5 and TRBJ1-2, with D perhaps matching TRBD1 (5 bases). The ends were cut back, 6 bases at V and 1 base at J, with 12 bases in the middle. Per germline, CDR1 MNHEY and CDR2 SVGAGI. CDR3 length: 14 residues. As DNA, the CDR3 is TGTGCCAGCAGCAGAGACAGCCTTAACTATGGCTACACCTTC. Translating gives CASSRDSLNYGYTF.

The chain recombines TRBV5-1 with TRBJ2-2; no clear D gene. The germline V gene has CDR1 SGHRS and CDR2 YFSETQ. CDR3 length: 11 amino acids. With 5 bases removed from V and 6 bases from J, the gap between germline ends came to 5 bases. CDR3 coding DNA: TGCGCCAGCAGAACAGCCGGGGAGCTGTTTTTT. This codes for CASRTAGELFF.

This chain connects TRBV7-8 to TRBJ2-5; 7 bases match TRBD2. The CDR3 extends over 16 amino acids. The V gene's germline CDR1 is SGHVS and CDR2 FQNEAQ. The ends lost 4 bases at V and 1 base at J; junction bases unmatched: 9. For the CDR3, the DNA is TGTGCCAGCAGCTCACTTATTGGGAGGGGCCAAGAGACCCAGTACTTC. Its protein product is CASSSLIGRGQETQYF.

This chain uses TRBV19 with TRBJ2-4; 7 bases match TRBD1. V shed 7 bases and J 5 bases; nucleotides not matched to a gene: 8. Germline V gene data show CDR1 as LNHDA and CDR2 as SQIVND (reference sequence). The CDR3 covers 14 residues. CDR3 residues: CASTLQGNENIQYF. In nucleotides, the CDR3 is TGTGCCAGTACCCTACAGGGGAACGAAAACATTCAGTACTTC.

The V and J genes are TRBV6-5 and TRBJ1-2; tentative D call: TRBD1 (5 bases). The V gene lost 0 bases and the J gene lost 4 bases, with 15 bases spanning the gap. Looked up from germline, CDR1 is MNHEY and CDR2 is SVGAGI. CDR3 length equals 16 residues. CDR3 protein: CASSYSQGWQGYGYTF. The CDR3 DNA reads as TGTGCCAGCAGTTACTCCCAAGGTTGGCAGGGCTATGGCTACACCTTC.

V is TRBV5-8 and J is TRBJ2-3; 10 bases are shared with TRBD2. CDR1 and CDR2 from the germline V gene are SGHTS and YDEGEE. The CDR3 has 16 residues. The J segment lost 6 bases and the V segment lost 4 bases, leaving 11 bases of the junction unmatched. CDR3 nucleotides: TGTGCCAGCAGCGCGATAGGAGCGGGGGGGCGCGATACGCAGTATTTT. It yields the protein CASSAIGAGGRDTQYF.

The rearrangement uses TRBV3-1 (or the pseudogene TRBV3-2) and TRBJ1-3; maybe TRBD1 (6 bases). CDR3 size: 17 residues. CDR1 is LGHDT and CDR2 is YNNKEL in the germline V gene (reference sequence). The ends were cut back, 3 bases at V and 2 bases at J, with 17 bases in the middle. The CDR3 DNA sequence: TGTGCCAGCAGCCAGGGAAGTCCAGGGGCGACTGGAAACACCATATATTTT. It translates to CASSQGSPGATGNTIYF.

This clone was detected only a few times. The rearrangement uses TRBV7-8 and TRBJ2-7; D possibly corresponds to TRBD2 (5 bases). This CDR3 is built from 14 residues. V shed 5 bases and J shed 7 bases, with 18 bases lying between them. Per germline, CDR1 SGHVS and CDR2 FQNEAQ. The CDR3 spells CASSLGVPPDEQYF. CDR3 in DNA: TGTGCCAGCAGCCTCGGGGTCCCGCCGGATGAGCAGTACTTC.

This sequence joins TRBV7-9 and TRBJ1-1; D gene ambiguous. V was cut by 5 bases and J by 3 bases, with 13 bases left in between. The CDR3 is 14 residues long. CDR1 is SEHNR and CDR2 is FQNEAQ in the germline V gene (reference sequence). CDR3 coding DNA: TGTGCCAGCAGCCCGAGCCATCGGGACACTGAAGCTTTCTTT. As protein: CASSPSHRDTEAFF. Full variable domain (rest looked up from reference TRBV7-9 and TRBJ1-1): DTGVSQNPRHKITKRGQNVTFRCDPISEHNRLYWYRQTLGQGPEFLTYFQNEAQLEKSRLLSDRFSAERPKGSFSTLEIQRTEQGDSAMYLCASSPSHRDTEAFFGQGTRLTVV.

J is TRBJ1-2 and V is TRBV19, with TRBD1 identical over 7 bases. The CDR3 totals 14 residues. CDR1 and CDR2 from the germline V gene are LNHDA and SQIVND (reference sequence). J lost 8 bases, V lost 1 base, and 7 bases had no gene match. The CDR3 loop is CASSIGQGLGGYTF. The CDR3 DNA reads TGTGCCAGTAGTATAGGACAGGGCCTCGGGGGCTACACCTTC. The variable domain in full, completed from reference TRBV19 and TRBJ1-2, reads DGGITQSPKYLFRKEGQNVTLSCEQNLNHDAMYWYRQDPGQGLRLIYYSQIVNDFQKGDIAEGYSVSREKKESFPLTVTSAQKNPTAFYLCASSIGQGLGGYTFGSGTRLTVV.